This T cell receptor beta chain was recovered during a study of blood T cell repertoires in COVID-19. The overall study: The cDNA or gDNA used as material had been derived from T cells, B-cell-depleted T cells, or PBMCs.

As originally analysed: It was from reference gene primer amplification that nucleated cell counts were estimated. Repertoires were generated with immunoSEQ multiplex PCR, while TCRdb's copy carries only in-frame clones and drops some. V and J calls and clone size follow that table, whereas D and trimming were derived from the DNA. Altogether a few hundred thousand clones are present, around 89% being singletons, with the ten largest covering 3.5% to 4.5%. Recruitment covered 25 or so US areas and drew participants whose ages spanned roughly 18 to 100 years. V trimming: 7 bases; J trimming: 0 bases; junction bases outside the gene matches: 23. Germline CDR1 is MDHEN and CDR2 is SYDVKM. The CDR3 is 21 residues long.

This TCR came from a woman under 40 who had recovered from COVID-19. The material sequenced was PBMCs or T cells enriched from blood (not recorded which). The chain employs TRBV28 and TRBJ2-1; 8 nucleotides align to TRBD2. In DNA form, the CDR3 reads TGTGCCAGCACCTCCCTCGGCGGGAGGAGGAGAGAAAGGAGCTCCTACAATGAGCAGTTCTTC. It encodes CASTSLGGRRRERSSYNEQFF.